This T cell receptor beta chain is from a study of vaccination effects on CD4 cells after COVID-19. The CDR3 covers 12 residues. The ends were cut back, 6 bases at V and 7 bases at J, with 11 bases in the middle. Germline V gene sequence: CDR1 SGHNT, CDR2 YYREEE (reference sequence). Some clones are missing from TCRdb's copy, which holds only in-frame ones; the method was immunoSEQ multiplex PCR. The data hold approximately 24,000 clones, with over 60% observed a single time. This clone came up once. Its antigen remains unknown. Antigen-specific CD4+ T cells were expanded with viral peptide pools in the ViraFEST assay before sequencing. Culture proceeded for about ten days, and CD4+ T cells were then isolated. People in the vaccine group had not been infected with SARS-CoV-2 before, and their nucleocapsid antibodies were negative.

V gene TRBV5-4 combines with J gene TRBJ2-1; D possibly corresponds to TRBD1 (6 bases). The specimen was CD4+ T cells from PBMCs cultured with HCoV-NL63 spike peptides, collected before COVID-19 vaccination. This clonotype originated in a human donor who received a COVID-19 vaccine. In DNA, the CDR3 is TGTGCCAGCACCCAGGACAGTAATGAGCAGTTCTTC. Translation: CASTQDSNEQFF. The whole variable domain, remainder taken from reference TRBV5-4 and TRBJ2-1, is ETGVTQSPTHLIKTRGQQVTLRCSSQSGHNTVSWYQQALGQGPQFIFQYYREEENGRGNFPPRFSGLQFPNYSSELNVNALELDDSALYLCASTQDSNEQFFGPGTRLTVL.